This T cell receptor beta chain was identified during a study of blood T cell repertoires in COVID-19. Overall study: The United States, Italy and Spain provided the acute and convalescent COVID-19 samples.

Enrollment of patients from Seattle took place during active infection, with longitudinal follow-up. Original handling: For nucleated cells, counts were estimated from reference gene primer amplification. Generated by immunoSEQ multiplex PCR, the TCRdb table keeps only in-frame clones and is missing some. V, J and clone size were drawn from that table, and D and trimming were deduced from the DNA. Of under 550,000 clones listed, around 90% are singletons. From germline, CDR1 is MNHNY and CDR2 SVGAGI (reference sequence). CDR3 length: 14 residues. With 4 bases clipped from V and 4 bases from J, the junction kept 5 bases outside the gene matches.

Sequenced: peripheral blood. The receptor was derived from a man between 18 and 29 years old with COVID-19, enrolled during active disease. V usage is TRBV6-6 and J usage is TRBJ1-2; 8 nucleotides agree with TRBD1. Here the CDR3 reads CASSSQGTGYGYTF. The CDR3 nucleotides are TGTGCCAGCAGTTCCCAAGGGACAGGCTATGGCTACACCTTC.